What follows describes a single T cell receptor beta chain. These data come from a study of T-cell reconstitution after alpha-beta-depleted transplantation in children. The V gene's germline CDR1 is DFQATT and CDR2 SNEGSKA (reference sequence). Trimming took off 5 bases at V and 0 bases at J, with 11 bases between the two ends. The CDR3 spans 15 residues. Preparation of the TCRbeta library was carried out with unique molecular identifiers. Each CDR3 protein gets one entry after TCRdb re-called the PCR reads with MiXCR. Counted here are about 980,000 distinct CDR3 sequences, around 30% occurring once; the ten biggest clones make up over 25%.

The TCR was taken from a boy less than two years old who had a stem cell transplant for SCID, so the T cells may come from the graft donor. The specimen comprised PBMCs, mostly from graft donor cells, sampled 360 days after TCRalphabeta/CD19-depleted stem cell transplant. The chain couples TRBV20-1 to TRBJ1-6; TRBD1 might be the D (5 bases). The CDR3: CSAGDGSSYNSPLHF. The CDR3, as DNA: TGCAGTGCTGGGGACGGGAGCTCCTATAATTCACCCCTCCACTTT.